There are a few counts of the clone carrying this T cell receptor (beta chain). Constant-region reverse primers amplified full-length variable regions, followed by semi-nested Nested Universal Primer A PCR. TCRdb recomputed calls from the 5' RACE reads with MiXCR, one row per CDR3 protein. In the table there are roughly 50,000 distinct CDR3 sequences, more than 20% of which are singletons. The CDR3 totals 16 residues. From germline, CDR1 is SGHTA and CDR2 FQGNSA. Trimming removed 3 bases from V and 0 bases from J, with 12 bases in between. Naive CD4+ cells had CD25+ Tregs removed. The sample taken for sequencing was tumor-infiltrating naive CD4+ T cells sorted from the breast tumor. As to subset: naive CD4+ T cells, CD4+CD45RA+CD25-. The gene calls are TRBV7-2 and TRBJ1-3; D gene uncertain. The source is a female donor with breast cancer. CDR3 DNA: TGTGCCAGCAGCTTGAGTTTTTTAGGCTCTGGAAACACCATATATTTT. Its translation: CASSLSFLGSGNTIYF.